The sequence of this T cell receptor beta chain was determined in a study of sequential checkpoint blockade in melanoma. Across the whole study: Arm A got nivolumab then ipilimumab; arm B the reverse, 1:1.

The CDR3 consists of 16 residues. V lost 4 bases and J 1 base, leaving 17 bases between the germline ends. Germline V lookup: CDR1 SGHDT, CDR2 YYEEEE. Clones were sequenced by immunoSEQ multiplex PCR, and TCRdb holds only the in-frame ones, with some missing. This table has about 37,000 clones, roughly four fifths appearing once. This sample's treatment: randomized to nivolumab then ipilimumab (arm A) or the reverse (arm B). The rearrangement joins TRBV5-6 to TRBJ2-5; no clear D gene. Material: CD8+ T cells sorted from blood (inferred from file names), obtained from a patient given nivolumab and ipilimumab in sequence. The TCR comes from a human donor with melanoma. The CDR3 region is CASSLLSTDLQETQYF. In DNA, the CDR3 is TGTGCCAGCAGCCTACTCAGTACAGATCTCCAAGAGACCCAGTACTTC.